Listed here are 8 T cell receptor beta chains from one sample, sequenced in a study of vaccination and CD4 T cells after COVID-19. These receptors have no identified antigens. Treatment: roughly 10-day PBMC culture with coronavirus spike peptide pools or control peptides (ViraFEST assay). The Oncomine TCR Beta short-read assay generated sequence data from the DNA of cultured CD4+ T cells. TCRdb re-analysed the PCR reads in MiXCR, keeping a single row per CDR3 protein. The sample shows about 13,000 distinct CDR3 sequences, roughly 79% of them seen only once. Sequencing was done on a sample of CD4+ T cells from blood, cultured in vitro. The source is a human donor who had recovered from COVID-19.

The rearrangement uses TRBV20-1 and TRBJ1-1; D is undetermined. Germline V lookup: CDR1 DFQATT, CDR2 SNEGSKA (reference sequence). This CDR3 has 12 residues. CDR3 sequence reads: CSGLPRNTEAFF. The CDR3 nucleotides are TGCAGCGGACTCCCGAGGAACACTGAAGCTTTCTTT.

The CDR3 DNA follows: TGTGCCAGCAGCTTAGTTCCGGTCGGAGCTTTCTTT. It codes for CASSLVPVGAFF. The chain joins TRBV7-9 to TRBJ1-1; D remains unclear. V was cut by 1 base and J by 10 bases, with 10 bases left in between. The CDR3 covers 12 residues. Germline loops: CDR1 SEHNR, CDR2 FQNEAQ (reference sequence).

The chain is built from TRBV7-9 and TRBJ2-3, with 11 bases fitting TRBD2. CDR3 length equals 14 residues. J lost 4 bases, V lost 6 bases, and 3 bases had no gene match. Germline loops: CDR1 SEHNR, CDR2 FQNEAQ (reference sequence). CDR3 residues: CASRLAGVADTQYF. In nucleotides, the CDR3 is TGTGCCAGCAGACTAGCGGGAGTCGCAGATACGCAGTATTTT. Based on the CDR3 plus reference TRBV7-9 and TRBJ2-3, the full variable domain is DTGVSQNPRHKITKRGQNVTFRCDPISEHNRLYWYRQTLGQGPEFLTYFQNEAQLEKSRLLSDRFSAERPKGSFSTLEIQRTEQGDSAMYLCASRLAGVADTQYFGPGTRLTVL.

The CDR3 protein is CASSPGTGGFTGELFF. The CDR3 DNA reads as TGTGCCAGCTCACCAGGGACAGGGGGCTTCACCGGGGAGCTGTTTTTT. The J gene is TRBJ2-2, the V gene TRBV18; TRBD1 agrees at 12 bases. Per germline, CDR1 KGHSH and CDR2 LQKENI. The V segment lost 2 bases and the J segment 4 bases; nucleotides outside the gene matches: 2. The CDR3 is made up of 16 amino acids.

This clonotype was seen a handful of times. This chain joins TRBV6-2 or TRBV6-3 and TRBJ2-5; TRBD1 matches at 12 bases. Germline V lookup: CDR1 MNHEY, CDR2 SVGEGT. After removal of 8 bases from V and 4 bases from J, the junction contained 2 bases not matched to a gene. This CDR3 spans 13 amino acids. CDR3: CASGDRGRETQYF. The DNA for the CDR3 is TGTGCCAGCGGGGACAGGGGGCGAGAGACCCAGTACTTC.

The rearrangement joins TRBV5-4 to TRBJ1-2; D is uncertain. The CDR3 contains 15 residues. CDR1 and CDR2 (germline): SGHNT, YYREEE (reference sequence). The germline V and J ends were trimmed by 6 bases and 3 bases, with 18 bases remaining between them. The CDR3 sequence: CASTSKLGGHYGYTF. CDR3 nucleotide sequence: TGTGCCAGCACCTCGAAACTGGGAGGTCACTATGGCTACACCTTC.

The rearrangement joins TRBV15 to TRBJ1-2, with 9 positions matching TRBD1. This CDR3 spans 14 amino acids. Germline-derived CDR1 and CDR2 are LNHNV and YYDKDF (reference sequence). V lost 4 bases, J lost 2 bases, and 2 bases stayed unmatched. The CDR3 DNA is TGTGCCACCAGCATGGGGACAGGGAACTATGGCTACACCTTC. Its translation is CATSMGTGNYGYTF. The full variable domain, completed using reference TRBV15 and TRBJ1-2, is DAMVIQNPRYQVTQFGKPVTLSCSQTLNHNVMYWYQQKSSQAPKLLFHYYDKDFNNEADTPDNFQSRRPNTSFCFLDIRSPGLGDTAMYLCATSMGTGNYGYTFGSGTRLTVV.

This clonotype has just a few counts. The rearrangement uses TRBV7-8 and TRBJ1-5; 8 bases align to TRBD1. V lost 3 bases, J lost 2 bases, and 3 bases stayed unmatched. CDR3 length: 15 residues. Germline CDR1 reads SGHVS; CDR2 reads FQNEAQ. The CDR3 DNA sequence: TGTGCCAGCAGCTTTGGACAGGGAGGCAATCAGCCCCAGCATTTT. Its translation: CASSFGQGGNQPQHF.